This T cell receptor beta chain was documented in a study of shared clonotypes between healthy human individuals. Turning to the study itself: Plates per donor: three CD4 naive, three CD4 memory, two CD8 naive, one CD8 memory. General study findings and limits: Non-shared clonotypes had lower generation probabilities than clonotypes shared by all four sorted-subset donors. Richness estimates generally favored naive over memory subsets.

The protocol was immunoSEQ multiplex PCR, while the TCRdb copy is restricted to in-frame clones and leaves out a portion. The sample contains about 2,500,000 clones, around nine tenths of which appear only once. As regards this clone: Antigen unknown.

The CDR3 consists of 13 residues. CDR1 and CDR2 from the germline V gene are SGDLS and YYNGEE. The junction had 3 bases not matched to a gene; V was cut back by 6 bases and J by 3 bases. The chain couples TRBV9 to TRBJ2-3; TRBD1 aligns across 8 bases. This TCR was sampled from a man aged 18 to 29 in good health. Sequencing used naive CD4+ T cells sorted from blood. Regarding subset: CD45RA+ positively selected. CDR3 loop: CASTQGATDTQYF. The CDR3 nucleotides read TGTGCCAGCACCCAGGGGGCTACAGATACGCAGTATTTT.